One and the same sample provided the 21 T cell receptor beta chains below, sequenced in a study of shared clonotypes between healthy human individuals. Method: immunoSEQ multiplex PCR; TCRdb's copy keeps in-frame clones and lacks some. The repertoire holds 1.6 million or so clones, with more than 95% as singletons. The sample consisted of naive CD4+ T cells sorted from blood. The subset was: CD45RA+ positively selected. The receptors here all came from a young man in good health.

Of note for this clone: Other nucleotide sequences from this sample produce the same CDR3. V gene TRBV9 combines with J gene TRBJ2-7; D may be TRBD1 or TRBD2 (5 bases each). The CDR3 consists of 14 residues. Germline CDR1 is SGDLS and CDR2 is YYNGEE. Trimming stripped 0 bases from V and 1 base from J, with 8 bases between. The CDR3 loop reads CASSVDGGSYEQYF. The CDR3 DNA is TGTGCCAGCAGCGTAGATGGGGGATCCTACGAGCAGTACTTC.

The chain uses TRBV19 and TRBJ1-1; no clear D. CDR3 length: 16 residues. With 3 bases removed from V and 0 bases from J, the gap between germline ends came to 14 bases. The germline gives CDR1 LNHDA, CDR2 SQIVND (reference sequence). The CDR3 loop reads CASSMVIGRLNTEAFF. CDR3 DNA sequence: TGTGCCAGTAGTATGGTAATCGGCAGGTTGAACACTGAAGCTTTCTTT.

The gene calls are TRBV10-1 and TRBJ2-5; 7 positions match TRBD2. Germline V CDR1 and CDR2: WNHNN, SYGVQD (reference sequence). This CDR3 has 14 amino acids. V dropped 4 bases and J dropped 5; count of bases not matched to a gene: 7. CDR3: CASSAWEGAETQYF. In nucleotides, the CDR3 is TGCGCCAGCAGTGCTTGGGAGGGCGCGGAGACCCAGTACTTC.

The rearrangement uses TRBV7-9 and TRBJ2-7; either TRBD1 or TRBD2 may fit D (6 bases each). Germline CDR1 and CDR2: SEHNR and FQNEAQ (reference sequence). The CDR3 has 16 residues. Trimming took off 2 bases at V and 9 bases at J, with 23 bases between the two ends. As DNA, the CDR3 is TGTGCCAGCAGCTTAATCGGGGGCGATCACCTAGGAGGGCAGTACTTC. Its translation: CASSLIGGDHLGGQYF.

DNA of the CDR3: TGTGCCAGCAGCAAAGACAGGGGGCACGGCTACACCTTC. Translated: CASSKDRGHGYTF. The chain recombines TRBV27 with TRBJ1-2, with 10 bases aligning to TRBD1. Germline lookup yields CDR1 MNHEY and CDR2 SMNVEV (reference sequence). V was pared by 6 bases and J by 8 bases, with 6 bases of the junction left unmatched. CDR3 size: 13 residues.

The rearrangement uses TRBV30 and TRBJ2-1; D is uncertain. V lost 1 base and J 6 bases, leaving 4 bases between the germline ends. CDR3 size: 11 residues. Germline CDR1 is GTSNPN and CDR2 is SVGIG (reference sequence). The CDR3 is CAWSERNEQFF. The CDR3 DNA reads TGTGCCTGGAGTGAGCGCAATGAGCAGTTCTTC.

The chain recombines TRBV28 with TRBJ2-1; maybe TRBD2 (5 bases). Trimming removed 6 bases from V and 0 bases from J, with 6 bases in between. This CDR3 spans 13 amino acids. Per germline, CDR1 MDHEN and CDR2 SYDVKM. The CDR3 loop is CASSTSSYNEQFF. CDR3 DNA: TGTGCCAGCAGCACTAGCTCCTACAATGAGCAGTTCTTC.

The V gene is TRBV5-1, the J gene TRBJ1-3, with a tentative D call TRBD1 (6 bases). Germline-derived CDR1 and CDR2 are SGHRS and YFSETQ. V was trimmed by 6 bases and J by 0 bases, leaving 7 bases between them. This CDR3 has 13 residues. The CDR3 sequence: CASTQGSGNTIYF. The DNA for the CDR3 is TGCGCCAGCACACAGGGCTCTGGAAACACCATATATTTT.

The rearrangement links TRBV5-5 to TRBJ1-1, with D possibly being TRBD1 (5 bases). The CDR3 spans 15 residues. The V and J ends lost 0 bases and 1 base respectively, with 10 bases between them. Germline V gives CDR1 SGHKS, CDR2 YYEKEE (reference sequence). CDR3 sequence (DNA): TGTGCCAGCAGCTTGGTTCCAGGGAGGAACACTGAAGCTTTCTTT. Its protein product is CASSLVPGRNTEAFF. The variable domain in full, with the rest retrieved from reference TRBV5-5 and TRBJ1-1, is DAGVTQSPTHLIKTRGQQVTLRCSPISGHKSVSWYQQVLGQGPQFIFQYYEKEERGRGNFPDRFSARQFPNYSSELNVNALLLGDSALYLCASSLVPGRNTEAFFGQGTRLTVV.

DNA for the CDR3: TGTGCCAGCACCCCGACTAGCGGGGGAATCTCCCTTACCTACGAGCAGTACTTC. Translating gives CASTPTSGGISLTYEQYF. The V gene is TRBV28, the J gene TRBJ2-7; 12 nucleotides match TRBD2. CDR1 is MDHEN, CDR2 SYDVKM, per germline. Trimming removed 7 bases from V and 2 bases from J; junction bases left unmatched: 15. The CDR3 has 18 residues.

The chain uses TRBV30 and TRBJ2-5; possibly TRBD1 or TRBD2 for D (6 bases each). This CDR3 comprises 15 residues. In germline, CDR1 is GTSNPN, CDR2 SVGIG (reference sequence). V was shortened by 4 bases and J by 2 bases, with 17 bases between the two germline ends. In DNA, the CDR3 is TGTGCCTGGACATTTGCCGGGGGCGGTCAAGAGACCCAGTACTTC. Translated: CAWTFAGGGQETQYF.

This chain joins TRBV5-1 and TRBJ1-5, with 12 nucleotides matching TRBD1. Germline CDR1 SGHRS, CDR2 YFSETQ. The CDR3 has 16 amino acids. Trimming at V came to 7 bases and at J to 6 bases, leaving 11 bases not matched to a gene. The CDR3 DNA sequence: TGCGCCAGCTCTCCGGGACAGGGGGCGTTCGGTCAGCCCCAGCATTTT. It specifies CASSPGQGAFGQPQHF.

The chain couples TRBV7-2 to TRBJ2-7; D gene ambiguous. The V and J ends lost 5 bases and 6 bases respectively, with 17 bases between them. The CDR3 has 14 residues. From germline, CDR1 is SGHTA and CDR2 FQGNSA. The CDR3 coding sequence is TGTGCCAGCAGCCCCATGACGAGACCGTCCGAGCAGTACTTC. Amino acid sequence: CASSPMTRPSEQYF. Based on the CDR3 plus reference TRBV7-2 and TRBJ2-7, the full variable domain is GAGVSQSPSNKVTEKGKDVELRCDPISGHTALYWYRQSLGQGLEFLIYFQGNSAPDKSGLPSDRFSAERTGGSVSTLTIQRTQQEDSAVYLCASSPMTRPSEQYFGPGTRLTVT.

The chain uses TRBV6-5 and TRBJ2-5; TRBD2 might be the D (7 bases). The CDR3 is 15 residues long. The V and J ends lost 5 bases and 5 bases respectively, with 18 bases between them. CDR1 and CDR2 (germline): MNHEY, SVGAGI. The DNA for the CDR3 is TGTGCCAGCAGTACTTGGGGGGGGCGAGGTGAGACCCAGTACTTC. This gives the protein CASSTWGGRGETQYF.

Written as DNA, the CDR3 is TGCGCCAGCAGCTTGAAATACGCGGGAGGGCCTGGTGGTGGGGCCAACGTCCTGACTTTC. Amino acid sequence: CASSLKYAGGPGGGANVLTF. This chain joins TRBV5-1 and TRBJ2-6, with 9 bases lining up with TRBD2. The length of the CDR3 is 20 residues. The germline V gene has CDR1 SGHRS and CDR2 YFSETQ. J was trimmed by 3 bases and V by 1 base; bases with no gene match: 14.

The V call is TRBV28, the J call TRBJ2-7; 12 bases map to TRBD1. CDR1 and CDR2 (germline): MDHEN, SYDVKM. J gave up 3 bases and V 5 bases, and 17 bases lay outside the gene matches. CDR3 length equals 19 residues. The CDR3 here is CASSTSGTGGLETLYEQYF. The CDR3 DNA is TGTGCCAGCAGTACCTCCGGGACAGGGGGCCTAGAAACACTCTACGAGCAGTACTTC.

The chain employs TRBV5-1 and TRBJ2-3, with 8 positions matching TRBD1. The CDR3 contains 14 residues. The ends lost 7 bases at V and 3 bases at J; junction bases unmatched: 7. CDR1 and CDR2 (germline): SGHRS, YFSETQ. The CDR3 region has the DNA TGCGCCAGCGGACAGGGCATGTCAACAGATACGCAGTATTTT. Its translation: CASGQGMSTDTQYF.

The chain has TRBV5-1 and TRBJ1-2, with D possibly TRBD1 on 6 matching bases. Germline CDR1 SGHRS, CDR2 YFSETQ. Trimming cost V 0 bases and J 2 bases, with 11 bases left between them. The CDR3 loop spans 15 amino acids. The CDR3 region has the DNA TGCGCCAGCAGCTTGGGTGCAGGGGAGAACTATGGCTACACCTTC. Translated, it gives CASSLGAGENYGYTF.

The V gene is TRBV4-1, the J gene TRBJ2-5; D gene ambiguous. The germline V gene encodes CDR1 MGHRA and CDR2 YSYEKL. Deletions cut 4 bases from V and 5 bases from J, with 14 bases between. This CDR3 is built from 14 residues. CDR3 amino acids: CASSPLEERETQYF. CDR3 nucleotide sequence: TGCGCCAGCAGCCCCCTGGAAGAGAGGGAGACCCAGTACTTC.

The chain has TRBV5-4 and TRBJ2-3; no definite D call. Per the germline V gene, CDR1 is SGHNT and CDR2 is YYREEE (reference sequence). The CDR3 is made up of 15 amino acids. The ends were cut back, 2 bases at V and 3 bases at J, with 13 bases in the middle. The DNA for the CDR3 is TGTGCCAGCAGCTTTTTGGAAAGGAAAACAGATACGCAGTATTTT. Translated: CASSFLERKTDTQYF.

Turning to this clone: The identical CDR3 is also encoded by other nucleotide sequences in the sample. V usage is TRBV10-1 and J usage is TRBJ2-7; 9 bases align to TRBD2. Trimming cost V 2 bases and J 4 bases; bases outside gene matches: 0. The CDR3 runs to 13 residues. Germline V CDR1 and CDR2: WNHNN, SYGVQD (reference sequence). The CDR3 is CASSESGRYEQYF. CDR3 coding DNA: TGCGCCAGCAGTGAGAGCGGGAGGTACGAGCAGTACTTC.